Below, 7 T cell receptor beta chains from the same sample are listed, as sequenced in a study of Siglec-9 on CD8 T cells in melanoma. Clones were read by immunoSEQ multiplex PCR, and TCRdb kept only the in-frame ones, dropping some. The data contain 30,000 or so clones, about 80% of them singletons. Sequenced input: Siglec-9- CD8+ T cells sorted from blood. The receptor source for this set is a human donor in good health.

This sequence joins TRBV27 and TRBJ2-7; 8 nucleotides match TRBD1. Trimming took 4 bases from V and 4 from J; bases not matched to a gene: 6. CDR1 and CDR2 (germline): MNHEY, SMNVEV (reference sequence). CDR3 length equals 14 residues. The CDR3 region is CASSWTGILYEQYF. The CDR3 DNA is TGTGCCAGCAGTTGGACAGGGATTCTTTACGAGCAGTACTTC.

This clone was seen just once. The genes are TRBV2 and TRBJ1-3; unclear D gene. Germline lookup yields CDR1 SNHLY and CDR2 FYNNEI. This CDR3 is built from 14 residues. V lost 2 bases and J 7 bases, leaving 12 bases between the germline ends. The CDR3 coding sequence is TGTGCCAGCAGTGAATGGGTGTCGGGGAACACCATATATTTT. Its protein is CASSEWVSGNTIYF.

V is TRBV7-8 and J is TRBJ2-1; D not certain. Trimming stripped 5 bases from V and 1 base from J, with 24 bases between. The CDR3 totals 19 residues. Germline lookup yields CDR1 SGHVS and CDR2 FQNEAQ. The CDR3 here is CASSLPSGAIGLSYNEQFF. CDR3 DNA: TGTGCCAGCAGCCTCCCCTCAGGCGCTATAGGGCTTTCCTACAATGAGCAGTTCTTC.

The genes are TRBV27 and TRBJ2-1; the D gene is possibly TRBD2 (5 bases). CDR3 length: 13 amino acids. CDR1 and CDR2 (germline): MNHEY, SMNVEV (reference sequence). Trimming cost V 5 bases and J 7 bases, with 12 bases left between them. The CDR3 here is CASSGGLWNEQFF. For the CDR3, the DNA is TGTGCCAGCAGTGGAGGACTTTGGAATGAGCAGTTCTTC.

This clone showed up just a few times. The gene calls are TRBV6-6 and TRBJ2-7; tentatively, D is TRBD2 (7 bases). The CDR3 covers 14 residues. V shed 3 bases and J shed 0 bases, with 9 bases lying between them. CDR1 and CDR2 from the germline V gene are MNHNY and SVGAGI (reference sequence). The CDR3 nucleotides read TGTGCCAGCAGTTATCGGGGGGCCTCCTACGAGCAGTACTTC. As protein: CASSYRGASYEQYF.

The rearrangement links TRBV28 to TRBJ2-6, with no clear D. V was cut by 8 bases and J by 4 bases, with 3 bases left in between. Germline assignment: CDR1 MDHEN and CDR2 SYDVKM. This CDR3 is 11 amino acids long. The CDR3 here is CASQGANVLTF. Written as DNA, the CDR3 is TGTGCCAGCCAGGGGGCCAACGTCCTGACTTTC.

The J gene is TRBJ2-7, the V gene TRBV27; 9 nucleotides align to TRBD1. Trimming took 3 bases from V and 4 from J; bases not matched to a gene: 4. The CDR3 runs to 14 residues. CDR1 is MNHEY and CDR2 is SMNVEV in the germline V gene (reference sequence). Written as DNA, the CDR3 is TGTGCCAGCAGTTTTCTGGGACAGGGATACGAGCAGTACTTC. Translating gives CASSFLGQGYEQYF.